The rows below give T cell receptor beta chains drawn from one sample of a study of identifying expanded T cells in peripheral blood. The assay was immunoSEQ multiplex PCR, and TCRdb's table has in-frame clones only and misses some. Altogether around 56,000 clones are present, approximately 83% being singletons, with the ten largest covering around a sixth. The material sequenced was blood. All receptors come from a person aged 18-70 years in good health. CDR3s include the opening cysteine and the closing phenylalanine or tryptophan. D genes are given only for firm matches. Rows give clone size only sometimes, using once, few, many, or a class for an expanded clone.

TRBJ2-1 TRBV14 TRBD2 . CASSQDKLAGYPYNEQFF TGTGCCAGCAGCCAAGATAAGCTAGCGGGGTACCCTTACAATGAGCAGTTCTTC
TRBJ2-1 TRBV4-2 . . CASSPRTAASYSYNEQFF TGTGCCAGCAGCCCAAGAACCGCGGCCTCGTACTCCTACAATGAGCAGTTCTTC
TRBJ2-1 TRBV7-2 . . CASSSIPRDNEQFF TGTGCCAGCAGCTCAATTCCTAGAGACAATGAGCAGTTCTTC
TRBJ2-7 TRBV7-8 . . CASSALHSSYEQYF TGTGCCAGCAGCGCCCTTCATAGCTCCTACGAGCAGTACTTC
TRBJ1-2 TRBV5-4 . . CASSLEKNYGYTF TGTGCCAGCAGCTTGGAGAAGAACTATGGCTACACCTTC
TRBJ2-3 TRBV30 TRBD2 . CAWSGAGEGSDTQYF TGTGCCTGGAGTGGAGCGGGAGAAGGCTCAGATACGCAGTATTTT
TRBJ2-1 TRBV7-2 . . CASRGLLRQFF TGTGCCAGCAGAGGCCTTCTACGGCAGTTCTTC
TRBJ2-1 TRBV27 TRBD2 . CASSSSGGDNEQFF TGTGCCAGCAGTTCCAGCGGGGGGGACAATGAGCAGTTCTTC
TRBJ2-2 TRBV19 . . CASSIPRARTGELFF TGTGCCAGTAGTATACCCAGGGCGCGGACCGGGGAGCTGTTTTTT
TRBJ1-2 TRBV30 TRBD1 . CAWRTGSYGYTF TGTGCCTGGAGGACAGGGTCCTATGGCTACACCTTC
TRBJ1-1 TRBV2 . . CASSPRPGFHTEAFF TGTGCCAGCAGTCCGAGGCCGGGGTTTCACACTGAAGCTTTCTTT
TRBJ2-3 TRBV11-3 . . CASSPDGSSTDTQYF TGTGCCAGCAGCCCGGACGGTTCTAGCACAGATACGCAGTATTTT
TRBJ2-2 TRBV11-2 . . CASSLVRPGELFF TGTGCCAGCAGCTTAGTAAGGCCCGGGGAGCTGTTTTTT
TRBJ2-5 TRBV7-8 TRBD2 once CASSPKLAGERGTQYF TGTGCCAGCAGCCCGAAACTAGCGGGAGAGAGAGGGACCCAGTACTTC
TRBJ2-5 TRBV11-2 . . CASSEGYGPQETQYF TGTGCCAGCAGCGAGGGCTACGGACCCCAAGAGACCCAGTACTTC
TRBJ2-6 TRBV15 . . CATSRAPARGSSGANVLTF TGTGCCACCAGCAGAGCCCCGGCCAGGGGAAGCTCTGGGGCCAACGTCCTGACTTTC